The 14 T cell receptor beta chains below all came from one sample that was sequenced in a study of blood T cells in healthy people across ages. A second PCR, run for about 6 to 11 cycles, used a sample-barcoded 5' primer plus a J-beta primer mix. MiXCR, applied by TCRdb to the 5' RACE reads, yields one record per CDR3 protein. Of approximately 760,000 distinct CDR3 sequences listed, approximately 25% were seen once; the top ten hold just under 9.5%. The same specimen was also included in a second study, on T cells of mothers and their children.

Sequenced input: blood. All receptors derive from a boy aged 5-17 years in good health.

The chain couples TRBV5-1 to TRBJ1-2; no clear D. The germline gives CDR1 SGHRS, CDR2 YFSETQ. The CDR3 runs to 13 residues. The germline V and J ends were trimmed by 2 bases and 6 bases, with 11 bases remaining between them. The CDR3 region has the DNA TGCGCCAGCAGCTTCCCACAAGCGGATGGCTACACCTTC. Protein sequence: CASSFPQADGYTF.

This clonotype has only a few counts. V gene TRBV20-1 combines with J gene TRBJ2-5; 7 bases align to TRBD2. The closer fit of TRBJ2-1 to the DNA end suggests the J call may be wrong. Germline assignment: CDR1 DFQATT and CDR2 SNEGSKA (reference sequence). The CDR3 totals 15 residues. CDR3 in amino acids: CSATLSTGGYNEQFF. The CDR3 nucleotides are TGCAGTGCTACCCTCTCGACGGGAGGTTACAATGAGCAGTTCTTC.

The CDR3 is CASSLGSGIYGYTF. For the CDR3, the DNA is TGTGCCAGCAGTTTAGGTTCAGGGATCTATGGCTACACCTTC. The rearrangement joins TRBV12-3 or TRBV12-4 to TRBJ1-2; possibly TRBD1 for D (5 bases). The CDR3 covers 14 residues. V was cut by 1 base and J by 4 bases, with 10 bases left in between.

Only a few counts were recorded for this clonotype. The chain employs TRBV7-9 and TRBJ2-1, with 8 bases that match TRBD1. The CDR3 has 15 amino acids. In germline, CDR1 is SEHNR, CDR2 FQNEAQ (reference sequence). Germline trimming cut 5 bases from V and 3 bases from J; bases unmatched to any gene: 6. This CDR3 is CASSQTGENYNEQFF. The CDR3 DNA is TGTGCCAGCAGCCAGACAGGGGAGAACTACAATGAGCAGTTCTTC.

This chain joins TRBV5-1 and TRBJ2-1; D tentatively reads TRBD1 or TRBD2 (5 bases each). Germline-derived CDR1 and CDR2 are SGHRS and YFSETQ. Trimming shortened V by 1 base and J by 5 bases, and 16 bases separated the two germline ends. The CDR3 consists of 16 residues. CDR3 sequence: CASSLWKLGADNEQFF. DNA of the CDR3: TGCGCCAGCAGCTTGTGGAAACTAGGGGCAGACAATGAGCAGTTCTTC.

This clonotype was counted between two and nine times. The genes are TRBV29-1 and TRBJ2-1; D not resolved. The V end lost 6 bases, the J end lost 7 bases, and 25 bases lay between the germline ends. Germline CDR1 SQVTM, CDR2 ANQGSEA. The CDR3 covers 16 residues. The CDR3 sequence is CSVVVLKGTLRNEQFF. CDR3 in DNA: TGCAGCGTAGTAGTTTTGAAGGGTACCCTACGGAATGAGCAGTTCTTC.

The J gene is TRBJ2-3, the V gene TRBV20-1; D gene uncertain. CDR3 length equals 12 residues. Trimming shortened V by 3 bases and J by 10 bases, and 14 bases separated the two germline ends. Germline values: CDR1 DFQATT, CDR2 SNEGSKA (reference sequence). The CDR3 is CSARGTMEAQYF. The CDR3 DNA reads as TGCAGTGCTAGGGGAACAATGGAAGCGCAGTATTTT.

This clonotype was recorded many times. The chain has TRBV6-2 or TRBV6-3 and TRBJ2-7, with D uncertain. From germline, CDR1 is MNHEY and CDR2 SVGEGT. This CDR3 contains 13 residues. V gave up 2 bases and J gave up 7 bases, with 12 bases separating them. The CDR3 region is CASSYGQLGEQYF. CDR3 sequence (DNA): TGTGCCAGCAGTTACGGCCAGTTGGGGGAGCAGTACTTC.

The genes are TRBV13 and TRBJ2-7, with 10 bases lining up with TRBD2. Germline V lookup: CDR1 PRHDT, CDR2 FYEKMQ (reference sequence). The CDR3 runs 15 residues. With 6 bases clipped from V and 5 bases from J, the junction kept 10 bases outside the gene matches. The chain's CDR3 is CASSPPLAGADEQYF. The CDR3 DNA sequence: TGTGCCAGCAGTCCCCCTCTAGCGGGAGCTGACGAGCAGTACTTC.

Only a few counts were recorded for this clonotype. This sequence joins TRBV7-2 and TRBJ1-6; no definite D call. Germline CDR1 is SGHTA and CDR2 is FQGNSA. The CDR3 loop spans 15 amino acids. Between the trimmed V and J ends, which lost 2 bases and 6 bases, there was a span of 11 bases. The CDR3, as DNA: TGTGCCAGCAGCTTAAACCCAGTCCTTAATTCACCCCTCCACTTT. Translation gives CASSLNPVLNSPLHF.

The chain is built from TRBV2 and TRBJ2-5, with 8 nucleotides matching TRBD2. This CDR3 spans 19 amino acids. With V trimmed by 1 base and J by 5 bases, 18 bases remained unmatched. Germline V gene lookup returns CDR1 SNHLY and CDR2 FYNNEI. CDR3 bases: TGTGCCAGCAGTGAAGGACCCTTGGGTAGCGGGATAAGTAAGGAGACCCAGTACTTC. Residues: CASSEGPLGSGISKETQYF.

V gene TRBV12-3 or TRBV12-4 combines with J gene TRBJ1-4; D not certain. The CDR3 contains 15 residues. Trimming removed 5 bases at V and 7 bases at J, with 17 bases between. The CDR3, as DNA: TGTGCCAGCAGTGACGACCCCGGTAATACTGAAAAACTGTTTTTT. This translates into CASSDDPGNTEKLFF.

The J gene is TRBJ1-1, the V gene TRBV19; no definite D call. This CDR3 has 14 amino acids. CDR1 and CDR2 (germline): LNHDA, SQIVND (reference sequence). The V and J ends lost 5 bases and 5 bases respectively, with 15 bases between them. The CDR3 is CASSLTAQRTEAFF. The CDR3 DNA reads TGTGCCAGTAGTCTTACGGCCCAGAGGACTGAAGCTTTCTTT.

This chain links TRBV28 with TRBJ2-7; tentatively, D is TRBD2 (6 bases). This CDR3 has 13 residues. V was clipped by 6 bases and J by 3 bases, with 12 bases between them. CDR1 is MDHEN and CDR2 is SYDVKM in the germline V gene. CDR3 in amino acids: CASRGGVVYEQYF. The CDR3 nucleotides are TGTGCCAGCAGGGGCGGGGTCGTCTACGAGCAGTACTTC.